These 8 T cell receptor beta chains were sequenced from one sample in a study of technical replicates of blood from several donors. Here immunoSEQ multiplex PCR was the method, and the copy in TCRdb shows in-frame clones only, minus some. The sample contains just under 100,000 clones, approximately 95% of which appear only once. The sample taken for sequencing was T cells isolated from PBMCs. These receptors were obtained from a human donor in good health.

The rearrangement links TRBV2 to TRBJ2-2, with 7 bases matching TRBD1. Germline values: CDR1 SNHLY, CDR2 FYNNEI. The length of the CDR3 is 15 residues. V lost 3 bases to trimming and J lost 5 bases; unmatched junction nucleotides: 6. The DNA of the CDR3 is TGTGCCAGCAGTGACCCAGGGGGTGGGACCGGGGAGCTGTTTTTT. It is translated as CASSDPGGGTGELFF.

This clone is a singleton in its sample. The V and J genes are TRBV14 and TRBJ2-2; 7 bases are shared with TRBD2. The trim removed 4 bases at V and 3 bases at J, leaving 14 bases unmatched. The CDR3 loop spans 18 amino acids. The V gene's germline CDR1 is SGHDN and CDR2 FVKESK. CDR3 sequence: CASSRVLSGTTYTGELFF. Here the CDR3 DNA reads TGTGCCAGCAGCCGCGTACTGAGCGGGACTACCTACACCGGGGAGCTGTTTTTT.

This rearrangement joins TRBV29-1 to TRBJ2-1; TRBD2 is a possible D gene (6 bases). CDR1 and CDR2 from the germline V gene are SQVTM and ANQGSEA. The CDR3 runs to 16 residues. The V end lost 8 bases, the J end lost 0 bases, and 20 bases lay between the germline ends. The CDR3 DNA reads TGCAGCCTAGCAAGGGCGGGAACGTCCTCCTACAATGAGCAGTTCTTC. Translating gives CSLARAGTSSYNEQFF.

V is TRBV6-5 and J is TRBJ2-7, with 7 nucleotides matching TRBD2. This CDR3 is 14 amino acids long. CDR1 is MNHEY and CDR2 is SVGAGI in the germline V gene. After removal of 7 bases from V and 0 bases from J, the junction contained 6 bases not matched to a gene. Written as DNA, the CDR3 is TGTGCCAGCAAGCGGGAAGAAAACTCCTACGAGCAGTACTTC. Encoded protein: CASKREENSYEQYF.

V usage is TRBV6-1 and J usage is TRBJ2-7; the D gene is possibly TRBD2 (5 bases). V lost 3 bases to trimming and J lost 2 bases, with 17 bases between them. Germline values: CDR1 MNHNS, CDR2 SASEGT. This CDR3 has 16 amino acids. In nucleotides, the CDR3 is TGTGCCAGCAGTGAGGCAGGCCGGGGTTATACCTACGAGCAGTACTTC. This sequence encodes CASSEAGRGYTYEQYF.

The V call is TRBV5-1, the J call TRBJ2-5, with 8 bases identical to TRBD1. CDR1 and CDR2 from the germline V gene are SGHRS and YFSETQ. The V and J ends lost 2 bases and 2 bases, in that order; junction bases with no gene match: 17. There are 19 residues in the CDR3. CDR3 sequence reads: CASSFLPSRTGMSQETQYF. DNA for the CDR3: TGCGCCAGCAGCTTTCTCCCATCCCGGACAGGGATGTCACAAGAGACCCAGTACTTC.

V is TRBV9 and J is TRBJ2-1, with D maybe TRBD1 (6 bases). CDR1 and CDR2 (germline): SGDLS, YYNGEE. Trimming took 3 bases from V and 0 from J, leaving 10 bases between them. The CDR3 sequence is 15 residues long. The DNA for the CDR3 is TGTGCCAGCAGCGCACAGGGCAGCTCCTACAATGAGCAGTTCTTC. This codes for CASSAQGSSYNEQFF.

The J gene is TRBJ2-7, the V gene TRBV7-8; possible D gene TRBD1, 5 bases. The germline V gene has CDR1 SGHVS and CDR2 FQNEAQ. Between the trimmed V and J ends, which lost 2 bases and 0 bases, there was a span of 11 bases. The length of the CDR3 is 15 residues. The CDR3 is CASSLTAGYSYEQYF. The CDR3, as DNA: TGTGCCAGCAGCTTAACCGCAGGGTACTCCTACGAGCAGTACTTC.